One sample yielded the 17 T cell receptor beta chains listed below, sequenced in a study of T cell repertoires in cytomegalovirus infection. Antigens of these TCRs are unknown. TCRdb passed the reads through MiXCR, listing each CDR3 protein once. The sample yields hundreds of thousands of distinct CDR3 sequences, 30% to 35% seen once. The material was cultured CD8+ T cells from PBMCs, obtained from culture after CMV antigen stimulation. Every receptor here comes from a human donor in good health (CMV status not recorded). Some clones in this sample may be carry-over from other donors' samples.

V usage is TRBV6-5 and J usage is TRBJ1-5; 7 bases fit TRBD1. The CDR3 is made up of 13 amino acids. CDR1 and CDR2 (germline): MNHEY, SVGAGI. The V gene end was trimmed by 5 bases and the J gene end by 9 bases; junction bases not matched to a gene: 7. Written as DNA, the CDR3 is TGTGCCAGCAGTCAGGGGGTTACCTGGCCCCAGCATTTT. Residues: CASSQGVTWPQHF.

The rearrangement links TRBV3-1 to TRBJ2-2; D call uncertain. This CDR3 has 16 residues. Germline V gives CDR1 LGHDT, CDR2 YNNKEL (reference sequence). V lost 1 base and J 5 bases, leaving 14 bases between the germline ends. The CDR3 DNA is TGTGCCAGCAGCCAAGTAAAAGCCCTCGGGACCGGGGAGCTGTTTTTT. Its translation: CASSQVKALGTGELFF.

This clonotype was seen ten or more times. The chain has TRBV7-8 and TRBJ2-7; D ambiguous. Germline CDR1 is SGHVS and CDR2 is FQNEAQ. V lost 5 bases and J lost 2, with 13 bases in between. This CDR3 contains 14 residues. CDR3 amino acids: CASSPRPYTYEQYF. The CDR3 DNA follows: TGTGCCAGCAGCCCCCGCCCGTACACCTACGAGCAGTACTTC. The full variable domain, in which reference TRBV7-8 and TRBJ2-7 provide the parts outside the CDR3, is GAGVSQSPRYKVAKRGQDVALRCDPISGHVSLFWYQQALGQGPEFLTYFQNEAQLDKSGLPSDRFFAERPEGSVSTLKIQRTQQEDSAVYLCASSPRPYTYEQYFGPGTRLTVT.

This clonotype was seen more than once but under ten times. This chain joins TRBV6-1 and TRBJ1-4, with TRBD1 as a possible D gene (6 bases). CDR3 length equals 15 residues. V was pared by 1 base and J by 8 bases, with 14 bases between. CDR1 is MNHNS and CDR2 is SASEGT in the germline V gene. CDR3: CASSEVLKRGEKLFF. CDR3 nucleotides: TGTGCCAGCAGTGAAGTTTTGAAGAGGGGGGAAAAACTGTTTTTT.

This clonotype was counted a few times. The V call is TRBV12-3 or TRBV12-4, the J call TRBJ1-1; D perhaps matches TRBD1 (6 bases). V lost 6 bases to trimming and J lost 1 base, with 15 bases between them. CDR3 length: 15 amino acids. CDR3 protein: CASRTNREQNTEAFF. Here the CDR3 DNA reads TGTGCCAGCAGAACTAACAGGGAACAGAACACTGAAGCTTTCTTT.

In regard to this clonotype: A single base separates this from a much larger clone, so it may be a read error. CDR3 amino acids: CASSLGPDPTLIYGYTF. CDR3 bases: TGTGCCAGCAGCTTAGGTCCGGACCCAACCCTTATCTATGGCTACACCTTC. This rearrangement joins TRBV7-8 to TRBJ1-2, with unresolved D. Trimming removed 1 base from V and 4 bases from J, with 19 bases in between. The germline V gene has CDR1 SGHVS and CDR2 FQNEAQ. This CDR3 has 17 residues.

On this clonotype: At one of its ends the junction is not consistent with the germline gene, which may arise from a read error. The CDR3, as DNA: TGTGCCAGCAGCTTTGCTTACCCTAGCGGGGACTACGAGCAGTACTTC. Its protein is CASSFAYPSGDYEQYF. The chain employs TRBV5-3 and TRBJ2-7, with 9 bases matching TRBD2. TRBV5-3 is reported as an ORF; its role is uncertain. The CDR3 totals 16 residues.

The chain recombines TRBV6-8 with TRBJ1-4; tentatively, D is TRBD1 (6 bases). Germline V CDR1 and CDR2: MNHGY, SAAAGT. The CDR3 totals 11 residues. The V and J ends lost 5 bases and 15 bases respectively, with 13 bases between them. The CDR3 is CASSVNPGVFF. For the CDR3, the DNA is TGTGCCAGCAGTGTTAACCCAGGGGTGTTTTTT.

This chain links TRBV9 with TRBJ2-4; D remains ambiguous. V was clipped by 0 bases and J by 8 bases, with 15 bases between them. Germline V gene lookup returns CDR1 SGDLS and CDR2 YYNGEE. The CDR3 covers 15 residues. The CDR3 DNA follows: TGTGCCAGCAGCGTAGACGAGGCTTCCCAATACATTCAGTACTTC. Protein product: CASSVDEASQYIQYF.

This chain links TRBV2 with TRBJ1-1; TRBD1 is a possible D gene (5 bases). V shed 3 bases and J shed 5 bases, with 13 bases lying between them. CDR3 length: 14 residues. Germline values: CDR1 SNHLY, CDR2 FYNNEI. DNA for the CDR3: TGTGCCAGCAGTGATAACGGCAGGGCTACTGAAGCTTTCTTT. Its protein product is CASSDNGRATEAFF.

The rearrangement links TRBV20-1 to TRBJ2-7; D possibly corresponds to TRBD2 (5 bases). V lost 0 bases and J 3 bases, leaving 12 bases between the germline ends. The CDR3 extends over 14 amino acids. Germline V CDR1 and CDR2: DFQATT, SNEGSKA (reference sequence). CDR3 loop: CSARDRSGLYEQYF. The CDR3 region has the DNA TGCAGTGCTAGAGATCGGTCAGGACTCTACGAGCAGTACTTC.

The table lists this clonotype with a count of one. A junction end diverges from the germline sequence, so it may reflect a read error. This chain connects TRBV4-1 to TRBJ2-5; no clear D gene. The CDR3 totals 13 residues. CDR1 is MGHRA, CDR2 YSYEKL, per germline. CDR3 nucleotide sequence: TGCGCCAGCCGCCAAGAGAACCAAGAGACCCAGTACTTC. This sequence encodes CASRQENQETQYF.

There are many counts of this clonotype. The chain has TRBV23-1 and TRBJ2-1; a possible D gene is TRBD2 (5 bases). TRBV23-1 is treated as an ORF (open reading frame) with a function not yet certain. V was cut by 3 bases and J by 4 bases, with 13 bases left in between. The CDR3 sequence is 15 residues long. In DNA form, the CDR3 reads TGCGCCAGCAGTCATAGCAGGAGGACTTACAATGAGCAGTTCTTC. Translation gives CASSHSRRTYNEQFF.

The chain joins TRBV25-1 to TRBJ2-4, with D unresolved. The germline gives CDR1 MGHDK, CDR2 SYGVNS. V gave up 5 bases and J gave up 0 bases, with 11 bases separating them. The CDR3 length is 15 residues. The CDR3 nucleotides are TGTGCCAGCAGTACTTCCAGAATAGCCAAAAACATTCAGTACTTC. It yields the protein CASSTSRIAKNIQYF.

This clonotype was detected a few times. The rearrangement links TRBV29-1 to TRBJ2-7; D possibly corresponds to TRBD1 (5 bases). The CDR3 consists of 13 residues. Trimming cost V 0 bases and J 3 bases, with 9 bases left between them. Germline V gives CDR1 SQVTM, CDR2 ANQGSEA. The CDR3 region has the DNA TGCAGCGTTGAAGACGGGCAGGGCTACGAGCAGTACTTC. Amino acid sequence: CSVEDGQGYEQYF.

The chain couples TRBV7-6 to TRBJ2-5; no clear D gene. Germline V CDR1 and CDR2: SGHVS, FNYEAQ. Deletions cut 5 bases from V and 2 bases from J, with 12 bases between. There are 14 residues in the CDR3. This chain's CDR3 is CASSLRVRQETQYF. The CDR3 DNA sequence: TGTGCCAGCAGCCTCCGTGTTAGGCAAGAGACCCAGTACTTC.

V gene TRBV4-2 combines with J gene TRBJ2-7; no reliable D call. The length of the CDR3 is 17 residues. CDR1 is LGHNA and CDR2 is YNFKEQ in the germline V gene. V lost 0 bases and J 0 bases, leaving 15 bases between the germline ends. DNA for the CDR3: TGTGCCAGCAGCCAAGAAAACGGAACACCGAGCTCCTACGAGCAGTACTTC. It translates to CASSQENGTPSSYEQYF.